The sequence of this T cell receptor beta chain was determined in a study of blood T cell repertoires in COVID-19. Overall study: Samples of COVID-19 (acute and convalescent) were obtained from the United States, Italy and Spain. From T cells, B-cell-depleted T cells, or PBMCs came the material, which was cDNA or gDNA.

Original processing methods: Amplifying reference gene primers gave estimates of nucleated cell counts. Libraries were prepared by immunoSEQ multiplex PCR; TCRdb keeps only in-frame clonotypes and omits some of them. V and J calls and clone size are those listed in that table; D and trimming were worked out from the DNA. The sample includes roughly 81,000 clones, about 89% of them seen just once. CDR1 MNHEY and CDR2 SMNVEV come from the germline V gene (reference sequence). V was clipped by 6 bases and J by 5 bases; unmatched bases: 18. The CDR3 spans 19 residues. This TCR came from a man between 65 and 85 years old with active or convalescent COVID-19. The rearrangement uses TRBV27 and TRBJ1-6; 8 bases agree with TRBD1. Material for sequencing was peripheral blood. The CDR3 nucleotides read TGTGCCAGCAGGCGGACTATATTCCTAGGGACAGGCGATAATTCACCCCTCCACTTT. Protein sequence: CASRRTIFLGTGDNSPLHF.